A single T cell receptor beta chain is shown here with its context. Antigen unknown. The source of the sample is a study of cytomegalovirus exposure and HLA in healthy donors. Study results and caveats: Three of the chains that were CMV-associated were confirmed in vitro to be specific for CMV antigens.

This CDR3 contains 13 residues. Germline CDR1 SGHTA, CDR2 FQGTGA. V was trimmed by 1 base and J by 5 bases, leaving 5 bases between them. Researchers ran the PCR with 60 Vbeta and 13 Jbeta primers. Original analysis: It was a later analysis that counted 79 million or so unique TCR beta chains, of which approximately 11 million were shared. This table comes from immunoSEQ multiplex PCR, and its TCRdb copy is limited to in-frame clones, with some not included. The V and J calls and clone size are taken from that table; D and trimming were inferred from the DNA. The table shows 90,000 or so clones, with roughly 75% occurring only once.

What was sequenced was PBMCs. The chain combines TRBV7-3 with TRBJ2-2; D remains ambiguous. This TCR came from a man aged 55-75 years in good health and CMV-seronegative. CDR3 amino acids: CASSLIATGELFF. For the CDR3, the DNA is TGTGCCAGCAGCTTAATCGCGACCGGGGAGCTGTTTTTT.